This T cell receptor (beta chain) was sequenced for a study of Graves' ophthalmopathy and Graves' hyperthyroidism (dated by TCRdb to about 2018). Regarding the study in general: Peripheral blood samples were taken at the time of initial diagnosis, before any treatment was given. To tell Graves' ophthalmopathy apart from Graves' hyperthyroidism, and to predict which patients would progress to ophthalmopathy, the study relied on TCR beta repertoire signatures. In total, under 150 blood samples were TCR-sequenced: roughly 45 ophthalmopathy, roughly 80 hyperthyroidism and some 17 hyperthyroidism-to-ophthalmopathy patients. To explore V-J signatures that separate ophthalmopathy from hyperthyroidism, a discovery set of around 97 patients was enrolled, consisting of approximately 45 with ophthalmopathy and some 56 with stable hyperthyroidism. For independent validation, a separate cohort was made up of around 19 hyperthyroidism patients plus 17 patients who later progressed from hyperthyroidism to ophthalmopathy. In five to seven hyperthyroidism patients, the T-cell repertoire of thyroid tissue was compared with the T-cell repertoire of blood. After sampling, hyperthyroidism patients received methimazole starting at 30 mg daily, and ophthalmopathy patients received high-dose intravenous methylprednisolone. What the work shows at the level of the full study, not this receptor alone: In validation, the model predicted ophthalmopathy progression with nearly 71% sensitivity and 72.22% specificity; fewer than 15 predicted patients were CT-confirmed with GO in a median of about 7.1 months. In cross-validation, the 13-signature model distinguished ophthalmopathy from stable hyperthyroidism with around 86% sensitivity and approximately 81% specificity, while in the test set the corresponding values were roughly 80% and 75%. Sample size was not predetermined statistically, and investigators were not blinded to group allocation. Most expanded thyroid clonotypes with frequency above 0.001 were also detected in blood, suggesting blood repertoires may reflect the thyroid immune response.

The ophthalmopathy patients had moderately to severely active disease, with a Clinical Activity Score of 3 or higher, a NOSPECS grade of 4 or higher, and a disease duration of less than 3 months. Anyone with other autoimmune diseases, uncontrolled infections, pregnancy or lactation was excluded from the study. Clinical symptoms, serum thyroxine, TRAb, thyroid ultrasound and orbital computed tomography formed the basis of the diagnosis. PBMCs were isolated from more than 9 ml of fresh peripheral blood by Ficoll-Paque density gradient centrifugation. Trizol reagent was used to extract the total RNA, and its quality was then checked on an Agilent 2100 Bioanalyzer. On this clonotype itself: This receptor's antigen is unknown. Base-call qualities are not available, and no considerably larger clone is one nucleotide away.

Taken from the germline V gene, the CDR1 and CDR2 loops are SGHTA and FQGNSA. V is reduced by 5 bases and J by 2 bases, leaving a spacing of 10 bases between them. From the cysteine up to the phenylalanine, the CDR3 has a length of 15 residues. The entry retains the CDR3 DNA only, 45 bases that are in frame from base 1. For repertoire sequencing, TCR beta CDR3 regions were amplified from RNA transcripts. A first-round RT-PCR used HTBI primers with the Qiagen OneStep RT-PCR kit, followed by a second-round multiplex PCR, size selection and purification. The libraries underwent paired-end sequencing with 100 bp reads on an Illumina HiSeq2000. As for how the authors treated the data: SOAPnuke was used to process the reads, removing any read that contained adapters or uncalled bases, had a mean Phred below 15, or lacked an exact match to the constant primer or identifier. High-quality paired reads were merged with COPE v1.2.5. Each unique nucleotide sequence was defined as a clonotype, and clonotypes were aligned to IMGT TRB V, D and J references with MiTCR v1.1. Analysis was restricted to V-J combinations with a frequency above 0.0001, which covered just over 98% of repertoires. For each V-J combination, a TCR clonal expansion and chaos score was defined as F50 clonal expansion divided by the chaos observed in the TCRdist matrix. Welch's t-statistics and random forest were used to reduce the features to around 13 V-J combinations, which were then used as input to a naive Bayes classifier. The similarity between thyroid and blood repertoires was quantified using the Morisita-Horn index. Using fastp at Q25 and MiXCR, TCRdb reprocessed the public reads and kept productive beta chains. One record per CDR3 amino acid sequence lists the most common genes and DNA. V and J calls and clone size were set by TCRdb, not the authors. The sample includes 660,000 or so distinct CDR3 sequences, with more than 40% observed a single time. Over 2.5% of the sample goes to the ten largest clones.

Specimen: peripheral blood. This receptor was obtained from an adult man with Graves' ophthalmopathy. The sequence links TRBV7-2 to TRBJ2-6; the D gene is not confidently resolved. The CDR3 region reads CASSQDSTGANVLTF. At the DNA level, the sequence is TGTGCCAGCAGCCAAGACTCTACTGGGGCCAACGTCCTGACTTTC. The variable domain in full, with residues beyond the CDR3 obtained from the reference TRBV7-2 and TRBJ2-6 genes, is GAGVSQSPSNKVTEKGKDVELRCDPISGHTALYWYRQSLGQGLEFLIYFQGNSAPDKSGLPSDRFSAERTGGSVSTLTIQRTQQEDSAVYLCASSQDSTGANVLTFGAGSRLTVL.